The sequence of this T cell receptor beta chain was determined in a study of OX40 agonist ivuxolimab in advanced cancers. The V and J ends lost 0 bases and 2 bases respectively, with 9 bases between them. This CDR3 region has 15 residues. The germline V gene has CDR1 LGHNA and CDR2 YSLEER. Patients were ineligible given autoimmune disease history or systemic immunosuppression. Profiling relied on immunoSEQ multiplex PCR, and the TCRdb table lists in-frame clones only, not all of them. This sample has over 50,000 clones; 75% to 90% occur once, and the top ten carry about 13%. The clonotype originates from an adult with an advanced solid tumor such as melanoma, head and neck, liver or kidney cancer. This specimen was CD4+ or CD8+ T cells sorted from blood, taken in a trial of the OX40 agonist ivuxolimab. This rearrangement joins TRBV4-3 to TRBJ2-3; D is unresolved. The CDR3 bases are TGCGCCAGCAGCCAAGATCCATTTCTCACAGATACGCAGTATTTT. Its protein product is CASSQDPFLTDTQYF.